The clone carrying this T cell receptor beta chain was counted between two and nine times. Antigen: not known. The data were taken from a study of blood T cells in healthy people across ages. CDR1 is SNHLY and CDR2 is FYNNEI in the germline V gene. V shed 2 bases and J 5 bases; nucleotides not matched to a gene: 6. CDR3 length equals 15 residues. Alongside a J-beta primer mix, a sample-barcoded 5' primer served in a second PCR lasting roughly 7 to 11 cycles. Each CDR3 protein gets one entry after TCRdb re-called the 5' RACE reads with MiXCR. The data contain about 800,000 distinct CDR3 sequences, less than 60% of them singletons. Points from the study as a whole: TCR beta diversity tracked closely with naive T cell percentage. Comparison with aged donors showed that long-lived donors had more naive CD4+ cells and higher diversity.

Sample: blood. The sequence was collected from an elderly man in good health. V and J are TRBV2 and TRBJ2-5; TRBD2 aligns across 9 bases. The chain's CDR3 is CASSERLAGVETQYF. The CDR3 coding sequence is TGTGCCAGCAGTGAAAGATTAGCGGGAGTGGAGACCCAGTACTTC.